The clone carrying this TCR beta chain turned up a few times. This sample is part of a study of patients and donors after allogeneic stem cell transplantation. MiXCR was run by TCRdb on the RT-PCR reads, yielding one entry per CDR3 protein. The table lists more than 850,000 distinct CDR3 sequences, approximately 18% of them singletons. The CDR3 totals 17 residues. V gave up 4 bases and J gave up 3 bases; unmatched junction bases: 9. The sequence derives from a human donor who was either an allogeneic HSCT recipient or a stem cell or donor lymphocyte infusion donor (not recorded which). It is not recorded whose cells these are; they may come from a transplant donor. Sequenced: blood, either unsorted or a sorted T cell fraction (not recorded which). V gene TRBV12-3 or TRBV12-4 combines with J gene TRBJ1-4, with 9 bases aligning to TRBD1. Here the CDR3 reads CASSSRTGVVANEKLFF. In DNA form, the CDR3 reads TGTGCCAGCAGTTCTCGGACAGGGGTGGTTGCTAATGAAAAACTGTTTTTT.